This entry lists 9 T cell receptor beta chains sequenced from one sample in a study of Ad26.COV2.S vaccination and SARS-CoV-2 variants. Assay: immunoSEQ multiplex PCR; the TCRdb copy retains only in-frame clones and omits some. The sample shows hundreds of thousands of clones, about nine tenths of them seen only once. Sample treatment: about 20 received Ad26.COV2.S at low or high dose, single or two shots; about 5 received placebo; per-sample allocation not given. On day 63 after the first injection, vaccine and placebo recipients gave samples. This material consisted of peripheral blood, taken in a trial of Ad26.COV2.S vaccine versus placebo. Source of these receptors: a person between 18 and 65 years old who received the Ad26.COV2.S COVID-19 vaccine or a placebo.

The chain carries TRBV2 and TRBJ2-3, with no clear D. V lost 9 bases to trimming and J lost 2 bases, with 18 bases between them. The CDR3 length is 15 residues. Per germline, CDR1 SNHLY and CDR2 FYNNEI. The CDR3 sequence is CASNNIRAATDTQYF. The CDR3 DNA is TGTGCCAGTAATAACATAAGGGCAGCCACAGATACGCAGTATTTT.

The chain combines TRBV25-1 with TRBJ2-1; 10 bases align to TRBD2. CDR1 and CDR2 (germline): MGHDK, SYGVNS. J lost 3 bases, V lost 6 bases, and 11 bases had no gene match. The CDR3 has 17 residues. The CDR3 region is CASSPEDSGGLYNEQFF. The CDR3 nucleotides are TGTGCCAGCAGCCCAGAGGATAGCGGGGGGCTCTACAATGAGCAGTTCTTC.

Comments on this clone: Its ends do not fully match the called genes, so a read error is possible. The genes are TRBV6-6 and TRBJ1-4; weak D call: TRBD1 (5 bases). The length of the CDR3 is 13 residues. Germline assignment: CDR1 MNHNY and CDR2 SVGAGI (reference sequence). The CDR3 DNA follows: TGTGCCAGCAGTACCGGGACTATTGAAAAACTGTTTTTT. This encodes CASSTGTIEKLFF.

For this clone: Other nucleotide sequences from this sample produce the same CDR3. The chain links TRBV7-3 to TRBJ2-3; D perhaps matches TRBD2 (5 bases). CDR1 SGHTA and CDR2 FQGTGA come from the germline V gene. The V end was cut by 5 bases, the J end by 0 bases, with 9 bases between. The CDR3 is made up of 14 amino acids. CDR3 protein: CASSLGLSTDTQYF. The CDR3 DNA reads TGTGCCAGCAGCCTTGGACTTAGCACAGATACGCAGTATTTT. Filled out from reference TRBV7-3 and TRBJ2-3, the complete variable domain reads GAGVSQTPSNKVTEKGKYVELRCDPISGHTALYWYRQSLGQGPEFLIYFQGTGAADDSGLPNDRFFAVRPEGSVSTLKIQRTERGDSAVYLCASSLGLSTDTQYFGPGTRLTVL.

The rearrangement links TRBV9 to TRBJ2-7; 14 positions agree with TRBD2. V was clipped by 4 bases and J by 5 bases; unmatched bases: 14. The germline CDR1 and CDR2 sequences are SGDLS and YYNGEE. The CDR3 is 18 amino acids. In DNA form, the CDR3 reads TGTGCCAGCAGCCGGACCGGGACTAGCGGGGGCCTGTCCCACGAGCAGTACTTC. Translating it yields CASSRTGTSGGLSHEQYF. The whole variable domain, remainder taken from reference TRBV9 and TRBJ2-7, is DSGVTQTPKHLITATGQRVTLRCSPRSGDLSVYWYQQSLDQGLQFLIQYYNGEERAKGNILERFSAQQFPDLHSELNLSSLELGDSALYFCASSRTGTSGGLSHEQYFGPGTRLTVT.

This sequence joins TRBV7-2 and TRBJ2-2; D gene ambiguous. This CDR3 has 17 amino acids. V was cut by 2 bases and J by 1 base, with 14 bases left in between. The germline V gene has CDR1 SGHTA and CDR2 FQGNSA. CDR3 nucleotide sequence: TGTGCCAGCAGCTTAAGGTCTTTGGGGAAGAACACCGGGGAGCTGTTTTTT. Translating it yields CASSLRSLGKNTGELFF.

The rearrangement links TRBV7-8 to TRBJ2-3; 11 bases are a match to TRBD2. This CDR3 region has 18 residues. Germline V gene lookup returns CDR1 SGHVS and CDR2 FQNEAQ. J was trimmed by 0 bases and V by 5 bases; bases with no gene match: 10. In DNA form, the CDR3 reads TGTGCCAGCAGCCCCTCGCTAGCGGGGGGCCGAAGCACAGATACGCAGTATTTT. Translation gives CASSPSLAGGRSTDTQYF.

The chain recombines TRBV15 with TRBJ2-7; TRBD2 is a possible D gene (5 bases). The CDR3 has 14 residues. Per germline, CDR1 LNHNV and CDR2 YYDKDF (reference sequence). Trimming took off 4 bases at V and 2 bases at J, with 12 bases between the two ends. The CDR3 region is CATSKRTDAYEQYF. CDR3 nucleotide sequence: TGTGCCACCAGCAAACGGACTGACGCCTACGAGCAGTACTTC. Combining the CDR3 with reference TRBV15 and TRBJ2-7 gives the whole variable domain DAMVIQNPRYQVTQFGKPVTLSCSQTLNHNVMYWYQQKSSQAPKLLFHYYDKDFNNEADTPDNFQSRRPNTSFCFLDIRSPGLGDTAMYLCATSKRTDAYEQYFGPGTRLTVT.

The V gene is TRBV7-3, the J gene TRBJ1-2; 7 bases align to TRBD1. V dropped 5 bases and J dropped 6; count of bases not matched to a gene: 12. This CDR3 is 15 amino acids long. Germline values: CDR1 SGHTA, CDR2 FQGTGA. Written as DNA, the CDR3 is TGTGCCAGCAGCCCCGGGAGCCAGGGGGGGCATGGCTACACCTTC. Translated, it gives CASSPGSQGGHGYTF.